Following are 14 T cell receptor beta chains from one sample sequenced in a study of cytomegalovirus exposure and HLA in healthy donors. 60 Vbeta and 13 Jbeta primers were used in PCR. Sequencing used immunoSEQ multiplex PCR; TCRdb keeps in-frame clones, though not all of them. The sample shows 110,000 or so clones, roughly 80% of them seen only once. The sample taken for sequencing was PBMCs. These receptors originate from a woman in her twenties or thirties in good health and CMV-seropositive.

The CDR3 coding sequence is TGTGCCAGCAAATCACAGGGGGCTGAGACTGAAGCTTTCTTT. This codes for CASKSQGAETEAFF. The chain employs TRBV2 and TRBJ1-1; TRBD1 matches at 9 bases. Trimming cost V 7 bases and J 5 bases; bases outside gene matches: 8. Looked up from germline, CDR1 is SNHLY and CDR2 is FYNNEI. This CDR3 spans 14 amino acids.

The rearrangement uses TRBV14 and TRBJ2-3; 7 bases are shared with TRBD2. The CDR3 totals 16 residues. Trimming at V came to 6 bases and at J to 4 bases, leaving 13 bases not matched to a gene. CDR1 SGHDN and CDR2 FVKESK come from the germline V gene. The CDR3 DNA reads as TGTGCCAGCAGTCCCTTCCCGGCGGGAGCACCAGATACGCAGTATTTT. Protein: CASSPFPAGAPDTQYF.

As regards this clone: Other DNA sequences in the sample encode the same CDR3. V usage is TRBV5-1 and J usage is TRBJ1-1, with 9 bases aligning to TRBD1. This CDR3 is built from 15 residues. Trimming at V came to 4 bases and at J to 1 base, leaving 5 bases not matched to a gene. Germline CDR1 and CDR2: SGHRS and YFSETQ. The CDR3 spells CASSPPGQGNTEAFF. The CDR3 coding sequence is TGCGCCAGCAGCCCCCCGGGACAGGGGAACACTGAAGCTTTCTTT. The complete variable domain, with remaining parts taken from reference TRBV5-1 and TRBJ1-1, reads KAGVTQTPRYLIKTRGQQVTLSCSPISGHRSVSWYQQTPGQGLQFLFEYFSETQRNKGNFPGRFSGRQFSNSRSEMNVSTLELGDSALYLCASSPPGQGNTEAFFGQGTRLTVV.

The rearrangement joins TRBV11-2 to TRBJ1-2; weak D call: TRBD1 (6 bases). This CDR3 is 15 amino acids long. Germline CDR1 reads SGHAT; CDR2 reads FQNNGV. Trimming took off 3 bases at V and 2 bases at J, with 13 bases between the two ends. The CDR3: CASSFTGFLNYGYTF. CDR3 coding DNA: TGTGCCAGCAGCTTTACAGGGTTTCTAAACTATGGCTACACCTTC. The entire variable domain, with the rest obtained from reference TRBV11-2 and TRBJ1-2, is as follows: EAGVAQSPRYKIIEKRQSVAFWCNPISGHATLYWYQQILGQGPKLLIQFQNNGVVDDSQLPKDRFSAERLKGVDSTLKIQPAKLEDSAVYLCASSFTGFLNYGYTFGSGTRLTVV.

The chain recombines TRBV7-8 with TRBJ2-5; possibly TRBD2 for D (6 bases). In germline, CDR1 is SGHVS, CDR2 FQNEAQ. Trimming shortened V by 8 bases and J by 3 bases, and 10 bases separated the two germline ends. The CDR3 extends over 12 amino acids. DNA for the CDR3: TGTGCCAGCCGGGAGCAAAAAGAGACCCAGTACTTC. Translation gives CASREQKETQYF.

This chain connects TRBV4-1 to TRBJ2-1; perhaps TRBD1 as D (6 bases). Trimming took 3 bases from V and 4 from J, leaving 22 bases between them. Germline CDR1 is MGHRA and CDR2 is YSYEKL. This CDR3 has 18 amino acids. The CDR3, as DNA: TGCGCCAGCAGCCAGTTCATCCCCGGGACACCTCGATACAATGAGCAGTTCTTC. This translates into CASSQFIPGTPRYNEQFF.

CDR3 in DNA: TGTGCCAGCAGCTTCGACGGCTCGGGAGAAGGCTACACCTTC. Translating it yields CASSFDGSGEGYTF. This chain uses TRBV7-8 with TRBJ1-2; D unclear. Germline V gene data show CDR1 as SGHVS and CDR2 as FQNEAQ. The CDR3 is made up of 14 amino acids. With 3 bases removed from V and 8 bases from J, the gap between germline ends came to 16 bases.

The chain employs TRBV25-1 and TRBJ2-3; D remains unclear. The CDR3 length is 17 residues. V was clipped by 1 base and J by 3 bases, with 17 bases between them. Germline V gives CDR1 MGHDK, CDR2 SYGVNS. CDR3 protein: CASSESPGAVGTDTQYF. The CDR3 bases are TGTGCCAGCAGTGAATCTCCAGGTGCCGTTGGGACAGATACGCAGTATTTT. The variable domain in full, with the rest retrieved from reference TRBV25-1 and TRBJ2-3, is EADIYQTPRYLVIGTGKKITLECSQTMGHDKMYWYQQDPGMELHLIHYSYGVNSTEKGDLSSESTVSRIRTEHFPLTLESARPSHTSQYLCASSESPGAVGTDTQYFGPGTRLTVL.

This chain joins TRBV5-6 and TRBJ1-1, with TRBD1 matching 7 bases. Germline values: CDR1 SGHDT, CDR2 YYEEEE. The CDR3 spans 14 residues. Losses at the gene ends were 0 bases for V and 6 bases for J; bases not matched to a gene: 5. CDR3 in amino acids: CASSLGQGWAEAFF. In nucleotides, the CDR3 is TGTGCCAGCAGCTTGGGACAGGGATGGGCTGAAGCTTTCTTT.

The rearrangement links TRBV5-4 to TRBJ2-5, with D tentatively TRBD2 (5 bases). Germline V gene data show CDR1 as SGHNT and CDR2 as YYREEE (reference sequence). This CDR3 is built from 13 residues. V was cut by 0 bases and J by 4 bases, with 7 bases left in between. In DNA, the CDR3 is TGTGCCAGCAGCTTGGGAGGGCCAGAGACCCAGTACTTC. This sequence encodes CASSLGGPETQYF.

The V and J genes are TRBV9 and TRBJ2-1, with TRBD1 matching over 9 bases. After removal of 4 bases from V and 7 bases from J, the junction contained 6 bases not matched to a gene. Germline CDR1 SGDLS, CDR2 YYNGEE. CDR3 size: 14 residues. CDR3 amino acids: CASSPYRGPNEQFF. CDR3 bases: TGTGCCAGCAGCCCTTACAGGGGGCCGAATGAGCAGTTCTTC. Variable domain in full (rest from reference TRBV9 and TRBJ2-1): DSGVTQTPKHLITATGQRVTLRCSPRSGDLSVYWYQQSLDQGLQFLIQYYNGEERAKGNILERFSAQQFPDLHSELNLSSLELGDSALYFCASSPYRGPNEQFFGPGTRLTVL.

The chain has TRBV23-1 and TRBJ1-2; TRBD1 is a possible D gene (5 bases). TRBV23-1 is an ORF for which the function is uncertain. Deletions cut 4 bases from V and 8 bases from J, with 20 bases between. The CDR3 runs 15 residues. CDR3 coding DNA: TGCGCCAGCAGTCCGGGTCCGGCGCGCCCAGGGGGCTACACCTTC. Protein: CASSPGPARPGGYTF.

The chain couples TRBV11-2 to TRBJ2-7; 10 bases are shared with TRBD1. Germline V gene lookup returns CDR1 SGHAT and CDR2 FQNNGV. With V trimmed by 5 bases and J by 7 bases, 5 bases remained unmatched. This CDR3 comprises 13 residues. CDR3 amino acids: CASSTRDRGEQYF. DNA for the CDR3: TGTGCCAGCAGCACCCGGGACAGGGGAGAGCAGTACTTC.

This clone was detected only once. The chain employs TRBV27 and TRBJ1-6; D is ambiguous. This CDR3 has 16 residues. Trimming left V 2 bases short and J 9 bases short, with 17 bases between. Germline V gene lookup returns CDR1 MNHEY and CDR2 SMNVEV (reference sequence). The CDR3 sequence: CASSLSRTVDSSPLHF. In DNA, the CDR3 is TGTGCCAGCAGTTTAAGCCGAACGGTCGACTCTTCACCCCTCCACTTT.